The 2 T cell receptor beta chains listed next were all sequenced from one sample in a study of cytomegalovirus exposure and HLA in healthy donors. PCR primers comprised 60 Vbeta and 13 Jbeta primers. The protocol was immunoSEQ multiplex PCR, while the TCRdb copy is restricted to in-frame clones and leaves out a portion. The sample carries over 85,000 clones, less than 85% recorded once. Sequencing input: PBMCs. The receptors derive from a man aged 25 to 40 in good health and CMV-seropositive.

This clone was seen once. The chain uses TRBV6-1 and TRBJ1-5; D not resolved. Trimming cost V 7 bases and J 0 bases, with 10 bases left between them. This CDR3 is 14 amino acids long. The germline gives CDR1 MNHNS, CDR2 SASEGT. For the CDR3, the DNA is TGTGCCAGCACGTCCGCGGATAGCAATCAGCCCCAGCATTTT. Its translation: CASTSADSNQPQHF.

The chain recombines TRBV7-2 with TRBJ1-3, with D possibly TRBD1 on 5 matching bases. The ends were cut back, 2 bases at V and 4 bases at J, with 15 bases in the middle. Germline assignment: CDR1 SGHTA and CDR2 FQGNSA. The CDR3 totals 16 residues. The CDR3: CASSLQAGIGGNTIYF. The CDR3 DNA is TGTGCCAGCAGCTTACAGGCAGGGATCGGGGGAAACACCATATATTTT.